The T cell receptor (beta chain) described here comes from a study of blood T cells in healthy people across ages. Isolation of PBMCs gave at least 7 million cells per sample. RNA extraction gave at least 5 micrograms of total RNA per sample. Whole-study findings and limits: Possibly confounding the expanded clonotype changes was the fact that donor CMV status was unknown.

The use of a sample-barcoded 5' primer and a J-beta primer mix characterized a second PCR of 7 to 11 cycles. Sequencing yielded, for each sample, at least 2.5 million paired-end reads carrying CDR3. TCRdb itself ran the 5' RACE reads through MiXCR, one entry per CDR3 protein. The sample has 650,000 to 700,000 distinct CDR3 sequences; about 30% are singletons. Turning to this clonotype: Its target is unknown. Given a much more abundant clone one base away, this may be a read error.

The CDR3 has 16 residues. Germline V gene sequence: CDR1 SGHRS, CDR2 YFSETQ. Losses at the gene ends were 2 bases for V and 2 bases for J; bases not matched to a gene: 8. The gene calls are TRBV5-1 and TRBJ2-3; 7 nucleotides line up with TRBD1. Sequenced: blood. This TCR came from a woman of 80 years or more in good health. This chain's CDR3 is CASSLATGSNTDTQYF. The CDR3 DNA is TGCGCCAGCAGCTTAGCGACAGGGAGTAACACAGATACGCAGTATTTT.